The 30 T cell receptor beta chains below come from one sample, sequenced in a study of T cells in narcolepsy. TCRdb's copy holds only in-frame clones and misses some; the assay was immunoSEQ multiplex PCR. The repertoire consists of 20,000 to 30,000 clones, with 81% occurring once and the leading ten covering around 1%. Sequencing was performed on memory (CD45RA-) CD4+ T cells from blood. The receptors were sampled from a human donor in good health.

This clone was seen just once. The J gene is TRBJ2-1, the V gene TRBV5-1; D possibly matches TRBD1 or TRBD2 (6 bases each). The germline V and J ends were trimmed by 3 bases and 5 bases, with 15 bases remaining between them. Germline CDR1 SGHRS, CDR2 YFSETQ. CDR3 length equals 15 residues. The CDR3 spells CASSSAPGANNEQFF. The CDR3, as DNA: TGCGCCAGCAGCTCCGCCCCGGGGGCCAACAATGAGCAGTTCTTC.

This sequence joins TRBV25-1 and TRBJ1-6, with 11 positions matching TRBD1. The trim removed 4 bases at V and 11 bases at J, leaving 10 bases unmatched. Germline values: CDR1 MGHDK, CDR2 SYGVNS. This CDR3 has 16 amino acids. The CDR3: CASSVGTGGPGAPLHF. The CDR3, as DNA: TGTGCCAGCAGTGTCGGGACAGGGGGACCTGGGGCACCCCTCCACTTT.

V gene TRBV27 combines with J gene TRBJ2-7, with D possibly matching TRBD2 (7 bases). The germline gives CDR1 MNHEY, CDR2 SMNVEV (reference sequence). Trimming cost V 0 bases and J 4 bases, with 13 bases left between them. The CDR3 loop spans 15 amino acids. The CDR3 DNA sequence: TGTGCCAGCAGTTTATCGGGCAGGGGAGGGTACGAGCAGTACTTC. As protein: CASSLSGRGGYEQYF.

The chain links TRBV30 to TRBJ2-4; 8 bases line up with TRBD1. Trimming cost V 0 bases and J 2 bases; bases outside gene matches: 6. The CDR3 spans 16 residues. CDR1 GTSNPN and CDR2 SVGIG come from the germline V gene (reference sequence). DNA for the CDR3: TGTGCCTGGAGTGTACCAGGGGGCTCGTCCAAAAACATTCAGTACTTC. Translation: CAWSVPGGSSKNIQYF.

In this sample, this clone turned up a few times. The rearrangement uses TRBV7-2 and TRBJ1-3, with 7 bases identical to TRBD1. The CDR3 runs to 13 residues. CDR1 and CDR2 (germline): SGHTA, FQGNSA. Unmatched junction bases numbered 4, after V lost 5 bases and J lost 6 bases. The CDR3: CASSEDRKNTIYF. The CDR3 DNA is TGTGCCAGCAGCGAGGACAGGAAAAACACCATATATTTT.

This chain links TRBV2 with TRBJ2-1; no definite D call. The CDR3 runs to 12 residues. The germline V and J ends were trimmed by 3 bases and 9 bases, with 9 bases remaining between them. The V gene's germline CDR1 is SNHLY and CDR2 FYNNEI. CDR3 in amino acids: CASSENNGEQFF. The CDR3 DNA follows: TGTGCCAGCAGTGAGAACAATGGTGAGCAGTTCTTC.

By proportion, this clone is medium-sized. A read error may account for a junction end that differs from germline. This chain connects TRBV4-1 to TRBJ1-1, with D uncertain. CDR3 length equals 12 residues. Germline CDR1 MGHRA, CDR2 YSYEKL. The CDR3 sequence is CASSFPGRKGVF. CDR3 in DNA: TGCGCCAGCAGCTTTCCGGGCCGAAAGGGTGTCTTT.

CDR3 protein: CASSGTGDTYNEQFF. The CDR3 bases are TGTGCCAGTAGCGGGACAGGCGACACCTACAATGAGCAGTTCTTC. The chain joins TRBV19 to TRBJ2-1, with 8 bases identical to TRBD1. The V segment lost 6 bases and the J segment 2 bases; nucleotides outside the gene matches: 6. The length of the CDR3 is 15 residues. Germline V lookup: CDR1 LNHDA, CDR2 SQIVND (reference sequence). Supplemented by reference TRBV19 and TRBJ2-1, the full variable domain reads DGGITQSPKYLFRKEGQNVTLSCEQNLNHDAMYWYRQDPGQGLRLIYYSQIVNDFQKGDIAEGYSVSREKKESFPLTVTSAQKNPTAFYLCASSGTGDTYNEQFFGPGTRLTVL.

The rearrangement links TRBV11-1 to TRBJ2-1; 8 nucleotides match TRBD2. The V gene's germline CDR1 is SGHAT and CDR2 FQDESV (reference sequence). This CDR3 comprises 16 residues. The junction had 11 bases not matched to a gene; V was cut back by 1 base and J by 9 bases. CDR3 DNA: TGTGCCAGCAGCTTAGTAACGGGAGGGCCTGACGGTGAGCAGTTCTTC. Protein sequence: CASSLVTGGPDGEQFF.

V gene TRBV10-3 combines with J gene TRBJ1-5, with 8 nucleotides matching TRBD1. CDR1 is ENHRY and CDR2 is SYGVKD in the germline V gene. The CDR3 has 15 residues. V was pared by 6 bases and J by 7 bases, with 11 bases of the junction left unmatched. The CDR3 DNA follows: TGTGCCATCAGCGATGAGGACAGGGTCGGACAGCCCCAGCATTTT. This sequence encodes CAISDEDRVGQPQHF.

This clone was seen more than once but under ten times. This sequence joins TRBV7-9 and TRBJ1-1; 8 bases line up with TRBD1. J lost 5 bases, V lost 5 bases, and 7 bases had no gene match. The germline CDR1 and CDR2 sequences are SEHNR and FQNEAQ (reference sequence). The CDR3 contains 14 residues. CDR3 in amino acids: CASSRDRRTTEAFF. Written as DNA, the CDR3 is TGTGCCAGCAGCCGGGACAGGCGAACGACTGAAGCTTTCTTT.

This clone was detected once. The chain combines TRBV5-6 with TRBJ1-2, with a possible D match to TRBD1 (5 bases). The V gene's germline CDR1 is SGHDT and CDR2 YYEEEE. CDR3 length equals 15 residues. The germline V and J ends were trimmed by 0 bases and 5 bases, with 14 bases remaining between them. CDR3 protein: CASSLAGVRGYGYTF. The CDR3 DNA reads TGTGCCAGCAGCTTGGCGGGGGTTCGTGGGTATGGCTACACCTTC.

The table lists this clone with a count of one. This chain joins TRBV28 and TRBJ2-5, with a tentative D call TRBD1 (6 bases). The tail of the sequence fits TRBJ2-7 better, so the J call may be wrong. CDR1 MDHEN and CDR2 SYDVKM come from the germline V gene. This CDR3 has 13 amino acids. The CDR3 reads CASTQSGDFEQYF. The CDR3 DNA is TGTGCCAGCACCCAGTCAGGGGATTTCGAGCAGTACTTC.

The CDR3 DNA is TGTGCCAGCGGACCCGGGCCCCGGGGGACACACAATGAGCAGTTCTTC. It translates to CASGPGPRGTHNEQFF. The chain employs TRBV27 and TRBJ2-1; D might be TRBD1 or TRBD2, each matching 6 bases. Germline loops: CDR1 MNHEY, CDR2 SMNVEV (reference sequence). V gave up 8 bases and J gave up 5 bases, with 22 bases separating them. CDR3 size: 16 residues.

V is TRBV12-5 and J is TRBJ2-7; D unclear. The CDR3 covers 16 residues. V lost 7 bases and J 1 base, leaving 20 bases between the germline ends. Germline V lookup: CDR1 LGHNT, CDR2 FRNRAP. CDR3 nucleotide sequence: TGTGCTAGTGCGCCGCCCCAGGTCGGGCGGTCCTACGAGCAGTACTTC. This codes for CASAPPQVGRSYEQYF.

This clone has only one observation. The J gene is TRBJ2-7, the V gene TRBV6-5; D uncertain. The germline CDR1 and CDR2 sequences are MNHEY and SVGAGI. This CDR3 comprises 14 residues. Trimming removed 2 bases from V and 0 bases from J, with 8 bases in between. This CDR3 is CASSYNGDSYEQYF. CDR3 nucleotide sequence: TGTGCCAGCAGTTACAACGGAGACTCCTACGAGCAGTACTTC.

The J gene is TRBJ2-2, the V gene TRBV25-1; D is unclear. Germline V gene lookup returns CDR1 MGHDK and CDR2 SYGVNS. Deletions cut 2 bases from V and 0 bases from J, with 7 bases between. The CDR3 totals 15 residues. The CDR3 loop reads CASSEETPNTGELFF. The DNA of the CDR3 is TGTGCCAGCAGTGAAGAGACACCGAACACCGGGGAGCTGTTTTTT.

This rearrangement joins TRBV19 to TRBJ1-3; a possible D gene is TRBD1 (5 bases). The V end was cut by 7 bases, the J end by 2 bases, with 12 bases between. CDR1 LNHDA and CDR2 SQIVND come from the germline V gene (reference sequence). CDR3 length equals 14 residues. The CDR3 here is CASTRGGAGNTIYF. The CDR3 DNA sequence: TGTGCCAGTACGAGGGGCGGTGCTGGAAACACCATATATTTT.

This clone was seen once. The CDR3 region has the DNA TGCAGCGTTGCCCCCGGGCCCGATACGCAGTATTTT. This gives the protein CSVAPGPDTQYF. This chain links TRBV29-1 with TRBJ2-3; unclear D gene. V lost 4 bases and J 6 bases, leaving 11 bases between the germline ends. Germline values: CDR1 SQVTM, CDR2 ANQGSEA. This CDR3 region has 12 residues.

A note on this clone: An end of the junction does not agree with germline; a read error may underlie this. The chain is built from TRBV2 and TRBJ1-2; 8 bases fit TRBD1. Germline V gene lookup returns CDR1 SNHLY and CDR2 FYNNEI. The CDR3 covers 16 residues. The DNA for the CDR3 is TGTGCCAGCAGTACGGGGGACAGGCGCCCTAACGATGGCTACACCTTC. Translation gives CASSTGDRRPNDGYTF.

The V and J genes are TRBV27 and TRBJ2-5; 11 bases map to TRBD2. Germline values: CDR1 MNHEY, CDR2 SMNVEV (reference sequence). V was clipped by 3 bases and J by 1 base; unmatched bases: 4. The CDR3 is made up of 16 amino acids. The CDR3 bases are TGTGCCAGCAGTTTCTTAGCGGGAGGGCTCCAAGAGACCCAGTACTTC. It translates to CASSFLAGGLQETQYF.

This chain uses TRBV30 with TRBJ2-4; D not certain. V gave up 0 bases and J gave up 0 bases, with 9 bases separating them. The CDR3 runs to 15 residues. CDR1 is GTSNPN, CDR2 SVGIG, per germline (reference sequence). CDR3 region: CAWSVAPRAKNIQYF. The CDR3 DNA reads as TGTGCCTGGAGTGTAGCCCCGAGAGCCAAAAACATTCAGTACTTC. The full variable domain, rest sourced from reference TRBV30 and TRBJ2-4, is SQTIHQWPATLVQPVGSPLSLECTVEGTSNPNLYWYRQAAGRGLQLLFYSVGIGQISSEVPQNLSASRPQDRQFILSSKKLLLSDSGFYLCAWSVAPRAKNIQYFGAGTRLSVL.

This sequence joins TRBV5-4 and TRBJ1-2; no firm D call. Trimming cost V 1 base and J 0 bases, with 10 bases left between them. The germline V gene encodes CDR1 SGHNT and CDR2 YYREEE (reference sequence). The CDR3 is made up of 15 amino acids. The CDR3, as DNA: TGTGCCAGCAGCTTGTCCCCGGGGTCTAACTATGGCTACACCTTC. It specifies CASSLSPGSNYGYTF.

This clone was observed a single time. The genes are TRBV19 and TRBJ2-7, with 11 bases aligning to TRBD1. V lost 6 bases and J lost 3; bases outside the gene matches: 7. From germline, CDR1 is LNHDA and CDR2 SQIVND (reference sequence). CDR3 length equals 15 residues. The CDR3 here is CASRTAGTGGYEQYF. In DNA, the CDR3 is TGTGCCAGTAGAACCGCCGGGACAGGGGGCTACGAGCAGTACTTC. The full variable domain, with the rest looked up from reference TRBV19 and TRBJ2-7, is DGGITQSPKYLFRKEGQNVTLSCEQNLNHDAMYWYRQDPGQGLRLIYYSQIVNDFQKGDIAEGYSVSREKKESFPLTVTSAQKNPTAFYLCASRTAGTGGYEQYFGPGTRLTVT.

Comments on this clone: The same CDR3 can be traced to other DNA sequences in this sample. The V and J genes are TRBV11-3 and TRBJ1-1; D perhaps matches TRBD1 (6 bases). CDR1 and CDR2 from the germline V gene are SGHNT and YENEEA. The CDR3 is 14 residues long. The V gene lost 2 bases and the J gene lost 1 base, with 8 bases spanning the gap. The CDR3: CASSLTGKNTEAFF. The CDR3 coding sequence is TGTGCCAGCAGCTTAACAGGGAAGAACACTGAAGCTTTCTTT.

The J gene is TRBJ2-5, the V gene TRBV7-2, with no clear D. This CDR3 is 13 amino acids long. Per germline, CDR1 SGHTA and CDR2 FQGNSA. With 7 bases removed from V and 2 bases from J, the gap between germline ends came to 11 bases. The CDR3 DNA is TGTGCCAGCATCCGATTCAGGCAAGAGACCCAGTACTTC. It is translated as CASIRFRQETQYF. The variable domain in full, with the rest retrieved from reference TRBV7-2 and TRBJ2-5, is GAGVSQSPSNKVTEKGKDVELRCDPISGHTALYWYRQSLGQGLEFLIYFQGNSAPDKSGLPSDRFSAERTGGSVSTLTIQRTQQEDSAVYLCASIRFRQETQYFGPGTRLLVL.

For the CDR3, the DNA is TGTGCCAGCAGCTTAGCGGGACTTAACAATGAGCAGTTCTTC. It specifies CASSLAGLNNEQFF. The rearrangement joins TRBV7-8 to TRBJ2-1; possible D gene TRBD2, 6 bases. This CDR3 is built from 14 residues. Germline V gene lookup returns CDR1 SGHVS and CDR2 FQNEAQ. Trimming shortened V by 0 bases and J by 5 bases, and 8 bases separated the two germline ends. Based on the CDR3 plus reference TRBV7-8 and TRBJ2-1, the full variable domain is GAGVSQSPRYKVAKRGQDVALRCDPISGHVSLFWYQQALGQGPEFLTYFQNEAQLDKSGLPSDRFFAERPEGSVSTLKIQRTQQEDSAVYLCASSLAGLNNEQFFGPGTRLTVL.

The chain has TRBV11-2 and TRBJ2-3; TRBD2 matches 9 bases. This CDR3 is 16 amino acids long. The trim removed 5 bases at V and 1 base at J, leaving 7 bases unmatched. The germline V gene encodes CDR1 SGHAT and CDR2 FQNNGV. CDR3 residues: CASSQRRLAGTDTQYF. The CDR3 bases are TGTGCCAGCAGCCAACGCCGACTAGCGGGCACAGATACGCAGTATTTT.

The CDR3 region is CSVDVGGKDTQYF. The CDR3 region has the DNA TGCAGCGTTGATGTGGGCGGGAAGGATACGCAGTATTTT. The V gene is TRBV29-1, the J gene TRBJ2-3, with D possibly being TRBD2 (6 bases). The CDR3 sequence is 13 residues long. Germline CDR1 is SQVTM and CDR2 is ANQGSEA. V gave up 3 bases and J gave up 6 bases, with 13 bases separating them.

This sequence joins TRBV6-6 and TRBJ1-5, with unresolved D. Trimming stripped 6 bases from V and 4 bases from J, with 7 bases between. The CDR3 consists of 12 residues. Germline CDR1 is MNHNY and CDR2 is SVGAGI (reference sequence). The CDR3 coding sequence is TGTGCCAGCAGCTACCTAAATCAGCCCCAGCATTTT. Translating it yields CASSYLNQPQHF.